This T cell receptor (beta chain) was found in a study of identical twins. TCRdb re-called the 5' RACE reads with MiXCR, one entry per CDR3 protein. The sample includes about 240,000 distinct CDR3 sequences, about 11% of them seen just once. This clonotype was picked up many times. Its antigen is undetermined. CDR1 and CDR2 (germline): MGHDK, SYGVNS. Trimming shortened V by 7 bases and J by 4 bases, and 19 bases separated the two germline ends. The CDR3 is 15 residues long. Whole-study findings and limits: Conclusions were based on cross-sectional statistical analysis, without following the same donors.

This clonotype was sampled from a man aged 50 to 60 in good health. Sequencing was done on a sample of memory T cells sorted from blood. J is TRBJ1-1 and V is TRBV25-1; perhaps TRBD1 as D (6 bases). The CDR3 sequence: CASTAGTLSGTEAFF. The CDR3 region has the DNA TGTGCCAGCACTGCCGGGACACTTTCGGGCACTGAAGCTTTCTTT.